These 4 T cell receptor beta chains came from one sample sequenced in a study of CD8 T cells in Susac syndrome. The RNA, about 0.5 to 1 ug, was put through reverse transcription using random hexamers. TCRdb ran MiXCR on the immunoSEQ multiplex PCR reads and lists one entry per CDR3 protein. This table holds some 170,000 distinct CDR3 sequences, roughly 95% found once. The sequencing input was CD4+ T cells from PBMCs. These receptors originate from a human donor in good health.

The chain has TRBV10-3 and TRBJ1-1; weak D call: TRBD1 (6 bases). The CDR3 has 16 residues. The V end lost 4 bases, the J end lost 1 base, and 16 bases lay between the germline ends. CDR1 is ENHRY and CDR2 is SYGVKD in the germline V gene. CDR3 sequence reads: CAISGGGGGPNTEAFF. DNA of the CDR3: TGTGCCATCAGTGGTGGTGGAGGGGGACCGAACACTGAAGCTTTCTTT.

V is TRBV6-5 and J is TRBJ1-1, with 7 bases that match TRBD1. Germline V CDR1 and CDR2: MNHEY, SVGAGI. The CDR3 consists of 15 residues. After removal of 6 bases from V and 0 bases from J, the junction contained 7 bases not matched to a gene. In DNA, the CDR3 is TGTGCCAGCAGAAGAGGACAGGAATTGAACACTGAAGCTTTCTTT. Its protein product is CASRRGQELNTEAFF.

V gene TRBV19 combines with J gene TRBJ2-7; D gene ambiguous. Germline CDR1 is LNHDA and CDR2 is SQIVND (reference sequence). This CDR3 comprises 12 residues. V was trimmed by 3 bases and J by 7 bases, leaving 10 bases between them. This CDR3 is CASSIVQEEQYF. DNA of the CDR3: TGTGCCAGTAGTATCGTGCAGGAGGAGCAGTACTTC.

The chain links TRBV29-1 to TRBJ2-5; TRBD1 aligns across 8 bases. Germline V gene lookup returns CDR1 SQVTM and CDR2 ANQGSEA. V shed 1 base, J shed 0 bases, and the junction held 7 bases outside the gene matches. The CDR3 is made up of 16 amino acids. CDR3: CSVEGRNRGDQETQYF. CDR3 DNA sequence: TGCAGCGTTGAAGGACGGAACAGGGGGGACCAAGAGACCCAGTACTTC.